This T cell receptor beta chain was sequenced during a study of T-cell reconstitution after alpha-beta-depleted transplantation in children. The CDR3 contains 13 residues. Germline V gene lookup returns CDR1 MNHEY and CDR2 SMNVEV (reference sequence). The V end lost 3 bases, the J end lost 3 bases, and 6 bases lay between the germline ends. The TCRbeta library incorporated unique molecular identifiers. MiXCR, run by TCRdb on the PCR reads, gives a single entry per CDR3 protein. The sample gives approximately 1,000,000 distinct CDR3 sequences, roughly 29% of which show up once; about 28% is in the top ten.

The material was PBMCs, mostly from graft donor cells, obtained 360 days after TCRalphabeta/CD19-depleted stem cell transplant. This clonotype was sampled from a boy under two years old who had a stem cell transplant for SCID, so the T cells may come from the graft donor. This chain uses TRBV27 with TRBJ2-4; D not resolved. DNA for the CDR3: TGTGCCAGCAGTTTGTCCAGCAAAAACATTCAGTACTTC. Translated: CASSLSSKNIQYF.